These 5 T cell receptor beta chains were all obtained from the same sample, sequenced in a study of cytomegalovirus exposure and HLA in healthy donors. The study ran its PCR with 60 Vbeta and 13 Jbeta primers. Sequencing was performed with immunoSEQ multiplex PCR; in TCRdb, only in-frame clones are kept and a portion is missing. Found here are almost 200,000 clones, roughly three quarters of them singletons; the top ten hold about 0.36%. Sequenced material: PBMCs. These receptors came from a male donor in good health and CMV-seropositive.

The V gene is TRBV18, the J gene TRBJ2-2; TRBD1 is a possible D gene (6 bases). The CDR3 covers 15 residues. CDR1 and CDR2 (germline): KGHSH, LQKENI. Trimming removed 2 bases at V and 5 bases at J, with 12 bases between. CDR3 residues: CASSPSQGTTGELFF. Written as DNA, the CDR3 is TGTGCCAGCTCACCATCCCAGGGGACGACCGGGGAGCTGTTTTTT.

The rearrangement links TRBV6-5 to TRBJ2-7, with D tentatively TRBD2 (5 bases). There are 16 residues in the CDR3. CDR1 and CDR2 (germline): MNHEY, SVGAGI. Trimming cost V 0 bases and J 0 bases, with 12 bases left between them. DNA of the CDR3: TGTGCCAGCAGTTACTCGCGGGCAAGGCGCTCCTACGAGCAGTACTTC. Translating gives CASSYSRARRSYEQYF.

The chain uses TRBV28 and TRBJ1-5, with D unresolved. The CDR3 extends over 14 amino acids. The germline V gene has CDR1 MDHEN and CDR2 SYDVKM. V was pared by 6 bases and J by 4 bases, with 13 bases between. This chain's CDR3 is CASSLVHQNQPQHF. The CDR3 nucleotides read TGTGCCAGCAGCCTTGTACACCAAAATCAGCCCCAGCATTTT.

The chain is built from TRBV21-1 and TRBJ1-1; the D call TRBD1 from the table was never checked on the DNA. TRBV21-1 is annotated as a pseudogene. The CDR3 contains 16 residues. The CDR3 DNA sequence: TGTGCCAGCAGCAAAGAATCCGGGACAGGGTGTTCCAAAGCTTTCTTT. Amino acid sequence: CASSKESGTGCSKAFF.

The J gene is TRBJ2-5, the V gene TRBV4-1; 9 nucleotides match TRBD1. The J call is doubtful: the DNA matches TRBJ2-7 better. CDR3 length: 14 amino acids. Germline V gives CDR1 MGHRA, CDR2 YSYEKL. This CDR3 is CASSPGTGYYEQYF. For the CDR3, the DNA is TGCGCCAGCAGCCCTGGGACAGGGTACTACGAGCAGTACTTC.